The 15 T cell receptor beta chains below come from one sample, sequenced in a study of Graves' ophthalmopathy and Graves' hyperthyroidism (dated by TCRdb to 2016 to 2019). The sequencer listed for this sample is Illumina HiSeq 2000. For repertoire sequencing, TCR beta CDR3 regions were amplified from RNA transcripts. The first round was an RT-PCR using HTBI primers with the Qiagen OneStep RT-PCR kit, and this first round was followed by a second-round multiplex PCR, then size selection and purification. Using fastp trimming at Q25 and MiXCR clonotype assembly, TCRdb reanalyzed the public sequencing data and kept in-frame beta chains. When rows share a CDR3 protein, they turn into one entry using the most common DNA and genes. A total of about 410,000 distinct CDR3 sequences appear in this sample, about 17% of them only once. The top ten clonotypes cover about 1.4% of the sample. Source material: peripheral blood. Receptors were obtained from a woman under 30 with Graves' ophthalmopathy. Donor details come from another sample of the same person, matched by shared clones.

This clonotype showed up many times. The gene calls are TRBV6-2 or TRBV6-3 and TRBJ2-7, with TRBD1 matching over 8 bases. CDR1 is MNHEY, CDR2 SVGEGT, per germline. This CDR3 region has 13 residues. V dropped 10 bases and J dropped 2; count of bases not matched to a gene: 7. The CDR3: CATLRDRPYEQYF. In DNA, the CDR3 is TGTGCCACCCTGCGGGACAGGCCCTACGAGCAGTACTTC.

This clonotype has ten or more counts. This sequence joins TRBV20-1 and TRBJ2-7; TRBD2 agrees at 11 bases. V trimming: 3 bases; J trimming: 5 bases; junction bases outside the gene matches: 12. The CDR3 totals 16 residues. The germline V gene has CDR1 DFQATT and CDR2 SNEGSKA (reference sequence). DNA of the CDR3: TGCAGTGCTAGCTCACGAAATAGCGGGAGGGCCCACGAGCAGTACTTC. Translated: CSASSRNSGRAHEQYF.

The genes are TRBV3-1 and TRBJ1-2; maybe TRBD1 (5 bases). With 0 bases removed from V and 4 bases from J, the gap between germline ends came to 15 bases. CDR1 and CDR2 from the germline V gene are LGHDT and YNNKEL (reference sequence). The CDR3 has 16 residues. CDR3 DNA: TGTGCCAGCAGCCAAGAATTTGAGGGACCAATCTATGGCTACACCTTC. As protein: CASSQEFEGPIYGYTF. Full variable domain (missing parts from reference TRBV3-1 and TRBJ1-2): DTAVSQTPKYLVTQMGNDKSIKCEQNLGHDTMYWYKQDSKKFLKIMFSYNNKELIINETVPNRFSPKSPDKAHLNLHINSLELGDSAVYFCASSQEFEGPIYGYTFGSGTRLTVV.

The genes are TRBV6-5 and TRBJ2-5; TRBD1 agrees at 8 bases. V was clipped by 4 bases and J by 0 bases; unmatched bases: 7. CDR1 MNHEY and CDR2 SVGAGI come from the germline V gene. The CDR3 loop spans 16 amino acids. The CDR3, as DNA: TGTGCCAGCAGTTTCCCGGGACAGGACTACCAAGAGACCCAGTACTTC. Its translation: CASSFPGQDYQETQYF.

In its sample, this clonotype was seen many times. The chain joins TRBV30 to TRBJ2-7; D not certain. CDR3 length: 12 residues. Trimming removed 5 bases at V and 2 bases at J, with 10 bases between. CDR1 is GTSNPN and CDR2 is SVGIG in the germline V gene (reference sequence). The CDR3 spells CAWSYTTYEQYF. The CDR3 DNA reads TGTGCCTGGTCGTACACCACCTACGAGCAGTACTTC. The variable domain in full, with the rest retrieved from reference TRBV30 and TRBJ2-7, is SQTIHQWPATLVQPVGSPLSLECTVEGTSNPNLYWYRQAAGRGLQLLFYSVGIGQISSEVPQNLSASRPQDRQFILSSKKLLLSDSGFYLCAWSYTTYEQYFGPGTRLTVT.

This clonotype was counted ten times or more. The chain combines TRBV11-2 with TRBJ2-5; tentatively, D is TRBD1 (5 bases). There are 16 residues in the CDR3. The germline CDR1 and CDR2 sequences are SGHAT and FQNNGV. V dropped 1 base and J dropped 0 bases, with 12 bases sitting between them. The CDR3 DNA is TGTGCCAGCAGCTTAGGTGATAGGGGCCACCAAGAGACCCAGTACTTC. It specifies CASSLGDRGHQETQYF.

The CDR3 nucleotides are TGTGCCAGCATTGGCAGGGGGCCAACCTATGGCTACACCTTC. Residues: CASIGRGPTYGYTF. The chain combines TRBV6-1 with TRBJ1-2; TRBD1 matches at 8 bases. The trim removed 7 bases at V and 4 bases at J, leaving 8 bases unmatched. Per the germline V gene, CDR1 is MNHNS and CDR2 is SASEGT. There are 14 residues in the CDR3.

This clonotype was detected many times. The genes are TRBV6-1 and TRBJ1-1, with 9 bases matching TRBD1. Unmatched junction bases numbered 9, after V lost 4 bases and J lost 3 bases. The CDR3 is 16 residues long. CDR1 and CDR2 from the germline V gene are MNHNS and SASEGT. The CDR3 DNA reads as TGTGCCAGCAGTGCAAGGACAGGGGAAGGTGACACTGAAGCTTTCTTT. Amino acid sequence: CASSARTGEGDTEAFF.

The chain recombines TRBV6-1 with TRBJ1-2, with D possibly TRBD1 on 5 matching bases. Trimming left V 2 bases short and J 7 bases short, with 8 bases between. The CDR3 runs to 12 residues. From germline, CDR1 is MNHNS and CDR2 SASEGT. CDR3 residues: CASSEFDSGYTF. The CDR3 bases are TGTGCCAGCAGTGAATTCGACAGTGGCTACACCTTC.

In this sample, this clonotype turned up many times. The gene calls are TRBV7-2 and TRBJ2-3; 8 nucleotides line up with TRBD1. This CDR3 is 15 amino acids long. V lost 2 bases to trimming and J lost 4 bases; unmatched junction nucleotides: 5. The germline CDR1 and CDR2 sequences are SGHTA and FQGNSA. The CDR3 DNA follows: TGTGCCAGCAGCTTAACGACAGGGGCCCCAGATACGCAGTATTTT. Its translation: CASSLTTGAPDTQYF.

This clonotype was observed at least ten times. This rearrangement joins TRBV4-3 to TRBJ1-6, with 7 positions matching TRBD1. The CDR3 is made up of 19 amino acids. V gave up 0 bases and J gave up 7 bases; unmatched junction bases: 15. Germline CDR1 is LGHNA and CDR2 is YSLEER. The CDR3 reads CASSQDRTRGNVKNSPLHF. The DNA for the CDR3 is TGCGCCAGCAGCCAAGATCGGACCAGGGGGAATGTAAAGAATTCACCCCTCCACTTT.

The chain recombines TRBV11-3 with TRBJ2-5; 9 nucleotides match TRBD2. The germline CDR1 and CDR2 sequences are SGHNT and YENEEA. The V segment lost 4 bases and the J segment 5 bases; nucleotides outside the gene matches: 8. The CDR3 is 15 amino acids. The CDR3 here is CASSSFSGLAETQYF. As DNA, the CDR3 is TGTGCCAGCAGCTCCTTTTCTGGACTAGCGGAGACCCAGTACTTC.

Ten or more counts support this clonotype. The rearrangement joins TRBV7-2 to TRBJ2-2; D is unclear. Germline values: CDR1 SGHTA, CDR2 FQGNSA. The V end lost 4 bases, the J end lost 6 bases, and 15 bases lay between the germline ends. CDR3 size: 15 residues. CDR3 region: CASSSLPHPAGELFF. Written as DNA, the CDR3 is TGTGCCAGCAGCTCCCTGCCCCATCCAGCCGGGGAGCTGTTTTTT.

This clonotype was detected many times. This chain links TRBV28 with TRBJ1-2; D gene ambiguous. V shed 5 bases and J shed 8 bases, with 15 bases lying between them. The CDR3 is 13 amino acids. Germline values: CDR1 MDHEN, CDR2 SYDVKM. CDR3 nucleotides: TGTGCCAGCAGTCTTCTGATCGGGAAGGGCTACACCTTC. It yields the protein CASSLLIGKGYTF.

This clonotype was recorded many times. This chain joins TRBV9 and TRBJ2-7; 7 positions match TRBD2. The V segment lost 0 bases and the J segment 4 bases; nucleotides outside the gene matches: 7. Per the germline V gene, CDR1 is SGDLS and CDR2 is YYNGEE. CDR3 length equals 15 residues. This CDR3 is CASSVDAGAGYEQYF. The CDR3 DNA reads TGTGCCAGCAGCGTAGACGCGGGAGCGGGGTACGAGCAGTACTTC.